This record covers a single T cell receptor beta chain. This sample is drawn from a study of regulatory T cells in long-lasting Graves disease. Investigators prepared the TCR beta libraries by applying iRepertoire HTBI primers and Arm-PCR of CDR3 regions. TCRdb re-derived calls from the multiplex PCR reads in MiXCR, one entry per CDR3 protein. Found here are fewer than 550,000 distinct CDR3 sequences, about 16% of them singletons; the top ten hold around a quarter. This sample's time point: newly diagnosed GD, antithyroid drugs for less than 3 months. PBMCs provided the RNA from which the TCR library was made. Those enrolled as patients came out of an endocrinology department in Xi'an, China. J was trimmed by 4 bases and V by 6 bases; bases with no gene match: 7. Germline assignment: CDR1 SGHRS and CDR2 YFSETQ. The CDR3 contains 14 residues. These data were likewise used in another study, on T cells in Graves' hyperthyroidism and ophthalmopathy.

The clonotype comes from a woman aged 35-60 years with Graves disease. The rearrangement uses TRBV5-1 and TRBJ2-5; 9 positions match TRBD2. The input for sequencing was peripheral blood mononuclear cells (PBMCs), taken at new diagnosis, from a patient treated with antithyroid drugs. The CDR3 bases are TGCGCCAGCACGGCGAGCGGGGGGACAGAGACCCAGTACTTC. Protein product: CASTASGGTETQYF. Together with reference TRBV5-1 and TRBJ2-5, the CDR3 gives the full variable domain: KAGVTQTPRYLIKTRGQQVTLSCSPISGHRSVSWYQQTPGQGLQFLFEYFSETQRNKGNFPGRFSGRQFSNSRSEMNVSTLELGDSALYLCASTASGGTETQYFGPGTRLLVL.